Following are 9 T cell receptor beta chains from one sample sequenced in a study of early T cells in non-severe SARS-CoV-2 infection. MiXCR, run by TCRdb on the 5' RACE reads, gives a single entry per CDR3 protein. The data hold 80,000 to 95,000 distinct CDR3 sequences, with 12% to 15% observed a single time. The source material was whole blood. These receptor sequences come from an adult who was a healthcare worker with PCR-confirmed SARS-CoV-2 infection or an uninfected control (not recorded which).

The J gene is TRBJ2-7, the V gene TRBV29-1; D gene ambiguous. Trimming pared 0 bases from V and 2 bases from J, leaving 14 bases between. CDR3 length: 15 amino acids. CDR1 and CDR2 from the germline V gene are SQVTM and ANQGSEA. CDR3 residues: CSVEDPRSGAYEQYF. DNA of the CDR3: TGCAGCGTTGAAGATCCCCGGTCCGGAGCCTACGAGCAGTACTTC.

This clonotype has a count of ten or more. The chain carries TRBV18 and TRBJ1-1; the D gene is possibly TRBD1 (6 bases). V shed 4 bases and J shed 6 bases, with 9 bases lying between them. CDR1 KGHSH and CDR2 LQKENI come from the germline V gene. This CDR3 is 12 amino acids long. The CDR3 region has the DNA TGTGCCAGCTCACTGGACAGATCTGAAGCTTTCTTT. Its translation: CASSLDRSEAFF. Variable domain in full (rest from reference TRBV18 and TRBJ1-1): NAGVMQNPRHLVRRRGQEARLRCSPMKGHSHVYWYRQLPEEGLKFMVYLQKENIIDESGMPKERFSAEFPKEGPSILRIQQVVRGDSAAYFCASSLDRSEAFFGQGTRLTVV.

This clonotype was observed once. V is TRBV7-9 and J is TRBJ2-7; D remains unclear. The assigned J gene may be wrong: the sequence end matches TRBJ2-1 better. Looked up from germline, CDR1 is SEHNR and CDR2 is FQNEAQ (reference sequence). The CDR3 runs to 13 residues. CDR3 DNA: TGTGCCAGCAGCTTAGAGGGCGGATACGAGCAGTTCTTC. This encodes CASSLEGGYEQFF.

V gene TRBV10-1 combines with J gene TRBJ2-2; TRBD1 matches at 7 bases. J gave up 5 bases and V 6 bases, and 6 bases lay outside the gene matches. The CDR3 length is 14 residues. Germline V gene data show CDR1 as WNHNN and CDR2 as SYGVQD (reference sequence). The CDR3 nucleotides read TGCGCCAGCAGCCAGGGGGTTGAAACCGGGGAGCTGTTTTTT. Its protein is CASSQGVETGELFF.

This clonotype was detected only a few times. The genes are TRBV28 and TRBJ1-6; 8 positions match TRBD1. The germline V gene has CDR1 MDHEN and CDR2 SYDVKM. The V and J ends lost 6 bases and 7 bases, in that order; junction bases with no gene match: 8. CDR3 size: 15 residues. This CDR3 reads CASRLWAGGNSPLHF. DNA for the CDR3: TGTGCCAGCAGACTCTGGGCAGGGGGCAATTCACCCCTCCACTTT.

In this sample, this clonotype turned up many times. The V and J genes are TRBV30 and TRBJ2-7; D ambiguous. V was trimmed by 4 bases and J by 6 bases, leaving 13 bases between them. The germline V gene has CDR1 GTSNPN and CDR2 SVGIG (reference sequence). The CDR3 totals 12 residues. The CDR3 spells CAWTLSVGEQYF. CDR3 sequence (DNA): TGTGCCTGGACCCTCTCCGTTGGCGAGCAGTACTTC.

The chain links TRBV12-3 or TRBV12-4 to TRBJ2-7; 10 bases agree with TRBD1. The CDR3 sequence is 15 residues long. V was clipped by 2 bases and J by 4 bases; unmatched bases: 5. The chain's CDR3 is CASSLSGQGQYEQYF. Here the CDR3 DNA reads TGTGCCAGCAGTTTATCGGGACAGGGGCAATACGAGCAGTACTTC.

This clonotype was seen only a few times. The DNA of the CDR3 is TGTGCCAGCAGCTTAATGTCTAGCGGGGGCTACGAGCAGTACTTC. This translates into CASSLMSSGGYEQYF. The chain carries TRBV11-2 and TRBJ2-7; 10 positions match TRBD2. V trimming: 2 bases; J trimming: 3 bases; junction bases outside the gene matches: 4. Germline-derived CDR1 and CDR2 are SGHAT and FQNNGV. The length of the CDR3 is 15 residues. The full variable domain, completed using reference TRBV11-2 and TRBJ2-7, is EAGVAQSPRYKIIEKRQSVAFWCNPISGHATLYWYQQILGQGPKLLIQFQNNGVVDDSQLPKDRFSAERLKGVDSTLKIQPAKLEDSAVYLCASSLMSSGGYEQYFGPGTRLTVT.

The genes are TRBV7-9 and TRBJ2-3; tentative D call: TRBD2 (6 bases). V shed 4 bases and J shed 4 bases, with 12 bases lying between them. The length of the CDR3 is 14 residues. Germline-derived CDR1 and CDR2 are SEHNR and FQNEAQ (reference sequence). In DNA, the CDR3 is TGTGCCAGCAGCTCCTGGGGGGTCGCAGATACGCAGTATTTT. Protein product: CASSSWGVADTQYF.